This TCR beta chain was retrieved from a study of response to subunit inactivated influenza vaccine. Regarding the study as a whole: A suggestion made by the authors is that each seasonal influenza vaccination recruits few new T cells.

From the RT-PCR reads, TCRdb called clonotypes with MiXCR, one entry per CDR3 protein. The table has over 750,000 distinct CDR3 sequences, 21% seen once. This clonotype was counted a few times. What it binds is unknown. The germline V gene has CDR1 SGHRS and CDR2 YFSETQ. The CDR3 consists of 15 residues. Trimming took 4 bases from V and 10 from J, leaving 21 bases between them. The sequence was obtained from a man aged 45 to 65 who received an inactivated influenza vaccine. The specimen comprised PBMCs from blood, sampled roughly 5 days after vaccination. The chain combines TRBV5-1 with TRBJ2-1; D possibly corresponds to TRBD2 (5 bases). CDR3 sequence reads: CASSLSIAASGEQFF. The CDR3 DNA reads TGCGCCAGCAGCCTTAGCATAGCCGCCTCGGGGGAGCAGTTCTTC. The whole variable domain, remainder taken from reference TRBV5-1 and TRBJ2-1, is KAGVTQTPRYLIKTRGQQVTLSCSPISGHRSVSWYQQTPGQGLQFLFEYFSETQRNKGNFPGRFSGRQFSNSRSEMNVSTLELGDSALYLCASSLSIAASGEQFFGPGTRLTVL.